The T cell receptor beta chain described here comes from a study of shared clonotypes between healthy human individuals. Across the whole study: Per-donor plates numbered three CD4 naive, three CD4 memory, two CD8 naive and one CD8 memory.

In this sample, this clone turned up once. A CD45RA-negative memory subset and a CD45RA+ naive subset were separated from the CD4+ cells. Here immunoSEQ multiplex PCR was the method, and the copy in TCRdb shows in-frame clones only, minus some. The data hold around 1.6 million clones, with approximately 98% observed a single time. This receptor was taken from a young man in good health. The sample was naive CD4+ T cells sorted from blood. Subset reported: CD45RA+ positively selected.

The CDR3 DNA reads as TGTGCCAGCAGTTTATCCGGGACTGGGAAGACCCAGTACTTC. Residues: CASSLSGTGKTQYF. The chain carries TRBV27 and TRBJ2-5; TRBD2 might be the D (6 bases). Trimming took off 0 bases at V and 6 bases at J, with 11 bases between the two ends. This CDR3 is 14 amino acids long. The germline gives CDR1 MNHEY, CDR2 SMNVEV (reference sequence).